One TCR beta chain is described in this entry. The antigen remains undetermined. The V gene's germline CDR1 is SGHTA and CDR2 FQGNSA. V was clipped by 5 bases and J by 0 bases, with 17 bases between them. CDR3 length: 16 residues. This record belongs to a study of OX40 agonist ivuxolimab in advanced cancers. Study-level findings and limits: Clonal expansion was seen in CD4+ and CD8+ blood T cells by week 6 at 0.1 to 3.0 mg/kg. Low normalized clonal expansion also occurred in some nonresponding patients.

The method was immunoSEQ multiplex PCR; TCRdb's version includes in-frame clones alone and lacks a portion of them. Among about 46,000 clones listed, 80% were seen once. The sequence derives from an adult with an advanced solid tumor such as melanoma, head and neck, liver or kidney cancer. The specimen comprised CD4+ or CD8+ T cells sorted from blood, sampled in a trial of the OX40 agonist ivuxolimab. V and J are TRBV7-2 and TRBJ2-7; the D gene could be TRBD1 or TRBD2 (5 bases each). The CDR3 here is CASSRSPGRSSYEQYF. CDR3 coding DNA: TGTGCCAGCAGCAGATCTCCGGGACGGAGCTCCTACGAGCAGTACTTC. The variable domain in full, with the rest retrieved from reference TRBV7-2 and TRBJ2-7, is GAGVSQSPSNKVTEKGKDVELRCDPISGHTALYWYRQSLGQGLEFLIYFQGNSAPDKSGLPSDRFSAERTGGSVSTLTIQRTQQEDSAVYLCASSRSPGRSSYEQYFGPGTRLTVT.